The subject of this entry is one TCR beta chain. V gave up 0 bases and J gave up 11 bases, with 9 bases separating them. The germline CDR1 and CDR2 sequences are ENHRY and SYGVKD. The CDR3 extends over 12 amino acids. This specimen comes from a study of CD8 T cells in Susac syndrome. RNA amounts of about 0.5 to 1 ug underwent reverse transcription with random hexamers. TCRdb reprocessed the immunoSEQ multiplex PCR reads via MiXCR and lists one record per CDR3 protein. Among around 130,000 distinct CDR3 sequences listed, roughly 95% were seen once. Sequenced sample: CD4+ T cells from PBMCs. The receptor was isolated from a human donor with Susac syndrome. This sequence joins TRBV10-3 and TRBJ2-3; D is ambiguous. Written as DNA, the CDR3 is TGTGCCATCAGTGAGTCGACTCCAATGCAGTATTTT. It encodes CAISESTPMQYF.